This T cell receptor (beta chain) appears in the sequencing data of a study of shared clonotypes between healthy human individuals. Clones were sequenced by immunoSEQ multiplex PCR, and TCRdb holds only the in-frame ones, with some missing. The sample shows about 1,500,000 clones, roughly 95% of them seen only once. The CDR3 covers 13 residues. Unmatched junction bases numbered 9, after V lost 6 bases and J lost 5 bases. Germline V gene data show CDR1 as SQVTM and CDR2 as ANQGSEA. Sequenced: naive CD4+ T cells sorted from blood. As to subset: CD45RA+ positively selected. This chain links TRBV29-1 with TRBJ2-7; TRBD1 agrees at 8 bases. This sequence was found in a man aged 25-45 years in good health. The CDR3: CSVSRDRFNEQYF. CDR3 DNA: TGCAGCGTGTCCCGGGACAGGTTCAACGAGCAGTACTTC.